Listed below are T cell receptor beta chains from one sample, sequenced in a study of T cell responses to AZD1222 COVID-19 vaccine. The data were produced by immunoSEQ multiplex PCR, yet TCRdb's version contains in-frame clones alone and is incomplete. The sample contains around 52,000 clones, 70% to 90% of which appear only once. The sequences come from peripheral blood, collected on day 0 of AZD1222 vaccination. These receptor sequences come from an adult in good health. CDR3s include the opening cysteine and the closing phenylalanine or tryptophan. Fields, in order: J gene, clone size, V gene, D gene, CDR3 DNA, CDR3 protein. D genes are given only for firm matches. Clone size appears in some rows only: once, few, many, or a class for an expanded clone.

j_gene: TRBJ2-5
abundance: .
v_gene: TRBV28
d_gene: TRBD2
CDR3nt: TGTGCCAGCAGTTGGGGACTAGCGGGAGAGACCCAGTACTTC
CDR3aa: CASSWGLAGETQYF

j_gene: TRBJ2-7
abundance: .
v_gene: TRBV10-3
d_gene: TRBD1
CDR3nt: TGTGCCATCGCCTCCGGGACAGGGGGCTCCCCCTACGAGCAGTACTTC
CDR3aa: CAIASGTGGSPYEQYF

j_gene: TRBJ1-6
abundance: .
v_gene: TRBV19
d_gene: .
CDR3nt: TGTGCCAGTAGTATTGCGGATAATTCACCCCTCCACTTT
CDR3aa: CASSIADNSPLHF

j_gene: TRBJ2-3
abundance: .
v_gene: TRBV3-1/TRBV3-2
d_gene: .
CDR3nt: TGTGCCAGCAGCCAACTGGCTGGCCAGTATACGCAGTATTTT
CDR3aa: CASSQLAGQYTQYF

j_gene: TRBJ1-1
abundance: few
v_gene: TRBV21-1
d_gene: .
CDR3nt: TGTGCCAGCAGCATACCCCGGGACACCCCAGGGGCTTTCTTT
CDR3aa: CASSIPRDTPGAFF

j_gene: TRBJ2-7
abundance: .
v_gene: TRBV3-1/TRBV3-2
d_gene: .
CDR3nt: TGTGCCAGCAGCCAAGAGTACATCGGGCGGCTCTCCGAGCAGTACTTC
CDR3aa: CASSQEYIGRLSEQYF

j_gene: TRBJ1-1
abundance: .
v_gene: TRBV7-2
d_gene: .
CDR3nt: TGTGCCAGCAGCTTAGTAGGGTCCGTAGCTTTCTTT
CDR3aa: CASSLVGSVAFF

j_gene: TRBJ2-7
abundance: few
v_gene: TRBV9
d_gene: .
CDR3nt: TGTGCCAGCAGCGTAGGCCTGCGGGCCTACGAGCAGTACTTC
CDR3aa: CASSVGLRAYEQYF

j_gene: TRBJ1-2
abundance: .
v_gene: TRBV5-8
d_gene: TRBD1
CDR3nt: TGTGCCAGCAGACGACAGGGGGGCTATGGCTACACCTTC
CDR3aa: CASRRQGGYGYTF

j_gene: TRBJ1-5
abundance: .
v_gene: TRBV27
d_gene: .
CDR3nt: TGTGCCAGCACCCCCAGGCATCAGCCCCAGCATTTT
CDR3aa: CASTPRHQPQHF

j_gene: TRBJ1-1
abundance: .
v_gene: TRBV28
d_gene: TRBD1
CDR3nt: TGTGCCAGCAGTCCTCGGGACAGTGGGAACACTGAAGCTTTCTTT
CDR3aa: CASSPRDSGNTEAFF

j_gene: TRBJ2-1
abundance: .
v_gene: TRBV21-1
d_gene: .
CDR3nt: TGTGCCAGCAGCGCAATCTACCGGGACAGGCCGAATGTGAATGAGCAGTTCTTC
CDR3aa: CASSAIYRDRPNVNEQFF

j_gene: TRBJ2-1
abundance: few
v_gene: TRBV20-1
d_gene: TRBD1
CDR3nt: TGCAGTGCTAGTGGGACAGTGCCCAATGAGCAGTTCTTC
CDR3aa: CSASGTVPNEQFF

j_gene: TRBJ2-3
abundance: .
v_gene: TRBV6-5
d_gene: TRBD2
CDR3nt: TGTGCCAGCAGGGCTAGCGGAAGATCCCCAGATACGCAGTATTTT
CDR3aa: CASRASGRSPDTQYF

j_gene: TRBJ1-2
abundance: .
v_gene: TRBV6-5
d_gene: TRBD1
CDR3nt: TGTGCCAGCAGTTATCGGGACAGGGGCGGTAGCTACACCTTC
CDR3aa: CASSYRDRGGSYTF

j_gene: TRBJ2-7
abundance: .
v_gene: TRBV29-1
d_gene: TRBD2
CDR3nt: TGCAGCGTTGGGGGTAGCGGGAGGTATTACGAGCAGTACTTC
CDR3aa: CSVGGSGRYYEQYF

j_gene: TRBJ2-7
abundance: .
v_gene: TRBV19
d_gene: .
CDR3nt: TGTGCCAGTAGTATCTTAGGGACGGGGACCTACGAGCAGTACTTC
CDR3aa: CASSILGTGTYEQYF

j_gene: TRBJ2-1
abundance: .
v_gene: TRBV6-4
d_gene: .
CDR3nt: TGTGCCAGCAGTGACTTCTCCTCCGGGACTTTGGGGCACAATGAGCAGTTCTTC
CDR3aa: CASSDFSSGTLGHNEQFF

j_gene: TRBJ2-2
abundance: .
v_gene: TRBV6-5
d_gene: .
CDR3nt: TGTGCCAGCATCGCCCCGGGGGTCGGGGAGCTGTTTTTT
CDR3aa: CASIAPGVGELFF

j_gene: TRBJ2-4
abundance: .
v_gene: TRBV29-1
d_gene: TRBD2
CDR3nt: TGCAGCGCCCAACGGGGGACTAGCGTCTCCCCGAAGTACTTC
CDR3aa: CSAQRGTSVSPKYF

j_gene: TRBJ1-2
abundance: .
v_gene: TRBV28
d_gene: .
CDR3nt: TGTGCCAGCAGTTTATCGGGGCCGGAGAATGGCTACACCTTC
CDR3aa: CASSLSGPENGYTF

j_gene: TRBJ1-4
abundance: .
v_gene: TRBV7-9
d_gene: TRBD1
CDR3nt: TGTGCCAGCAGCTTAGAGGGGGCCCGTAATGAAAAACTGTTTTTT
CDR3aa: CASSLEGARNEKLFF

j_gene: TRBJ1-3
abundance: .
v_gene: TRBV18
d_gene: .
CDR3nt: TGTGCCAGCTCACCCCGGAACTCTGGAAACACCATATATTTT
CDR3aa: CASSPRNSGNTIYF

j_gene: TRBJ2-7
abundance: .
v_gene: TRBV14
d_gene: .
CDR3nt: TGTGCCAGCAGCCAAGCGTGGGGCGAGCAGTACTTC
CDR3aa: CASSQAWGEQYF

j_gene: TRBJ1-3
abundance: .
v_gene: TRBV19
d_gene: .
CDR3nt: TGTGCCAGTAGTATTGGAGGCAGCCGGACGGGAAACACCATATATTTT
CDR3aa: CASSIGGSRTGNTIYF

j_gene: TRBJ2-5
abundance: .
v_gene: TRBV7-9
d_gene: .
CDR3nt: TGTGCCAGCAGCTTAGGAACTAGCCAAGAGACCCAGTACTTC
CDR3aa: CASSLGTSQETQYF

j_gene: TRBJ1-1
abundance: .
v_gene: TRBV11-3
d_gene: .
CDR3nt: TGTGCCAGCAGCAAAATCCCCTTTCACAACACTGAAGCTTTCTTT
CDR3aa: CASSKIPFHNTEAFF

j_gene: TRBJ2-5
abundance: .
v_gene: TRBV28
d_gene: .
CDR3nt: TGTGCCAGCAGTTTATTTAAAGGGGGCCAAGAGACCCAGTACTTC
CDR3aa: CASSLFKGGQETQYF

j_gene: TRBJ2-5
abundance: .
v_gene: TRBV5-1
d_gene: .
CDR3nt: TGCGCCAGCAGCTTGGGTTCACTAGCTCGGGAGACCCAGTACTTC
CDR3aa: CASSLGSLARETQYF

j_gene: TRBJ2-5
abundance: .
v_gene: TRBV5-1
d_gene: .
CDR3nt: TGCGCCAGCAGCACCGGGTCGCGGGTCGAGACCCAGTACTTC
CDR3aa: CASSTGSRVETQYF

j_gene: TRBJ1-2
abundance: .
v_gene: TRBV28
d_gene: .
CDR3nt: TGTGCCAGCAGCCCTGACAGGTCTGGCTACACCTTC
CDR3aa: CASSPDRSGYTF

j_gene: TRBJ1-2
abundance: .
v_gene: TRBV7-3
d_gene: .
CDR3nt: TGTGCCAGCAGCGCAACGAGGACAAACTATGGCTACACCTTC
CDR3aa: CASSATRTNYGYTF

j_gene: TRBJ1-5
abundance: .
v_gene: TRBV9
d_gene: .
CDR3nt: TGTGCCAGCGGTGGCAATCAGCCCCAGCATTTT
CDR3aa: CASGGNQPQHF

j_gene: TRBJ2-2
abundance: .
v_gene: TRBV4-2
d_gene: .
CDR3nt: TGTGCCAGCAGCCAAGAAAGATCGCGGAGCGGGGAGCTGTTTTTT
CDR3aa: CASSQERSRSGELFF

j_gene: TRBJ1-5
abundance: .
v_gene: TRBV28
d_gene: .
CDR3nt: TGTGCCAGCAGTTTAGGTCCCTTCAGGACCCAGCATTTT
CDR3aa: CASSLGPFRTQHF

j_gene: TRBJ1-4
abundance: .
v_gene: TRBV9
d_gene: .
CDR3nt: TGTGCCAGCAGCGTAGCTGAAACATCTAGGGCGCAAAAACTGTTTTTT
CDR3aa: CASSVAETSRAQKLFF

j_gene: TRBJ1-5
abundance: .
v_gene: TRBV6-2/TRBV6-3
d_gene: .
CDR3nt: TGTGCCAGCAGTACCCGAAGGGGTGGCCAGCCCCAGCATTTT
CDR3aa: CASSTRRGGQPQHF

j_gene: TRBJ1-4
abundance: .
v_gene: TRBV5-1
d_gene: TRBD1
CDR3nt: TGCGCCAGCAGCTCGCCTGAACAGGGGGCAGGGGAAAAACTGTTTTTT
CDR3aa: CASSSPEQGAGEKLFF

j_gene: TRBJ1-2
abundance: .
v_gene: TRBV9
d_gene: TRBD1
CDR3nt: TGTGCCAGCAGCGGACTCAGGGGGACAAACTATGGCTACACCTTC
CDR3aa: CASSGLRGTNYGYTF

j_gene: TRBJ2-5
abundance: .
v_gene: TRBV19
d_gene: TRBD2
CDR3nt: TGTGCCAGTAATAGAAGACTAGCGGGAGAAGAGACCCAGTACTTC
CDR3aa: CASNRRLAGEETQYF

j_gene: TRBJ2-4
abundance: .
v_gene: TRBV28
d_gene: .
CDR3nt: TGTGCCAGCAGTTTTCTCGGCGGGAACCAAAACATTCAGTACTTC
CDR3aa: CASSFLGGNQNIQYF

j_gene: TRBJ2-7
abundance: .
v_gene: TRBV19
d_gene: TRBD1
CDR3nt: TGTGCCAGTAGTGGGTCCCCGGGACAGGGATGGCCCTACGAGCAGTACTTC
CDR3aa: CASSGSPGQGWPYEQYF

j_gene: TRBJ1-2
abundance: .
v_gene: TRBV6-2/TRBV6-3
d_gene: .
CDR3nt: TGTGCCAGCAGTTACTCGATTTTTACAGGAGGTAGCTATGGCTACACCTTC
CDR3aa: CASSYSIFTGGSYGYTF

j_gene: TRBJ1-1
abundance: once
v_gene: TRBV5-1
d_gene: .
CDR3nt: TGCGCCAGCAGCTTGGTTGATGGGGGAGAAGCTTTCTTT
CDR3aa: CASSLVDGGEAFF

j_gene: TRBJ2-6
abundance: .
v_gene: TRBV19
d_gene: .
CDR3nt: TGTGCCAGTAGTATAGCCCGATCTGGGGCCAACGTCCTGACTTTC
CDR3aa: CASSIARSGANVLTF

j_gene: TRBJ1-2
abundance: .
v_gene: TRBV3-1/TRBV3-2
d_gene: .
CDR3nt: TGTGCCAGCAGCAGAGGAGAGGCGGAGAAAAATGGCTACACCTTC
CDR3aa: CASSRGEAEKNGYTF

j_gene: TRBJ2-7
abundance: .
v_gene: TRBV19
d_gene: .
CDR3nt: TGTGCCAGTAGTCCTTGGATTGGAGGTAAAGTATACGAGCAGTACTTC
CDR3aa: CASSPWIGGKVYEQYF